This entry lists 9 T cell receptor beta chains sequenced from one sample in a study of CD8+ T cells in alopecia areata. The sample's treatment: oral pan-JAK inhibitor, 5-10 mg twice daily. cDNA serving as the sequencing template came from extracted, reverse transcribed RNA. Some clones are missing from TCRdb's copy, which holds only in-frame ones; the method was immunoSEQ multiplex PCR. The sample carries over 150,000 clones, roughly 60% recorded once. The source material was CD4+ T cells sorted from blood, sampled at week 24, from a patient treated with tofacitinib. Source of these receptors: a human donor with alopecia areata.

The chain links TRBV2 to TRBJ2-5; possible D gene TRBD2, 5 bases. V was shortened by 9 bases and J by 3 bases, with 8 bases between the two germline ends. CDR1 SNHLY and CDR2 FYNNEI come from the germline V gene. The length of the CDR3 is 11 residues. This CDR3 reads CASKREETQYF. In DNA, the CDR3 is TGTGCCAGTAAGAGGGAAGAGACCCAGTACTTC.

In the case of this clone: A junction boundary mismatches the germline segment, possibly from a read error. The rearrangement links TRBV18 to TRBJ2-5, with no clear D. The CDR3 runs to 15 residues. CDR1 and CDR2 from the germline V gene are KGHSH and LQKENI. The CDR3 here is CVSSPPVAAKETQYF. The DNA for the CDR3 is TGTGTCAGCTCACCACCGGTTGCTGCGAAAGAGACCCAGTACTTC. Combining the CDR3 with reference TRBV18 and TRBJ2-5 gives the whole variable domain NAGVMQNPRHLVRRRGQEARLRCSPMKGHSHVYWYRQLPEEGLKFMVYLQKENIIDESGMPKERFSAEFPKEGPSILRIQQVVRGDSAAYFCVSSPPVAAKETQYFGPGTRLLVL.

The V and J genes are TRBV29-1 and TRBJ2-7; perhaps TRBD1 as D (6 bases). Germline values: CDR1 SQVTM, CDR2 ANQGSEA. The CDR3 sequence is 11 residues long. With 8 bases removed from V and 4 bases from J, the gap between germline ends came to 12 bases. The CDR3 here is CSIRTAYEQYF. The DNA for the CDR3 is TGCAGCATAAGGACAGCATACGAGCAGTACTTC.

The CDR3 DNA follows: TGTGCCAGCAGCCTGACCCAGGGATCCTACGAGCAGTACTTC. The encoded protein is CASSLTQGSYEQYF. This sequence joins TRBV7-2 and TRBJ2-7, with a weak D call TRBD1 (5 bases). The CDR3 totals 14 residues. V lost 5 bases and J lost 1, with 12 bases in between. The germline CDR1 and CDR2 sequences are SGHTA and FQGNSA.

This chain joins TRBV9 and TRBJ2-2; D might be TRBD1 (5 bases). The CDR3 totals 14 residues. The V end was cut by 5 bases, the J end by 2 bases, with 10 bases between. The V gene's germline CDR1 is SGDLS and CDR2 YYNGEE. Written as DNA, the CDR3 is TGTGCCAGCAGGATTGACAGTAACACCGGGGAGCTGTTTTTT. Its translation: CASRIDSNTGELFF.

The rearrangement links TRBV29-1 to TRBJ1-1; 7 bases agree with TRBD1. Germline lookup yields CDR1 SQVTM and CDR2 ANQGSEA. V shed 6 bases and J 2 bases; nucleotides not matched to a gene: 6. This CDR3 has 13 residues. The CDR3 DNA sequence: TGCAGCGTCCGACAGGGAATTAACACTGAAGCTTTCTTT. Its translation is CSVRQGINTEAFF.

For this clone: An end of the junction differs from the germline gene, which may be a read error. This chain joins TRBV7-9 and TRBJ1-2, with TRBD1 as a possible D gene (5 bases). Germline V gene data show CDR1 as SEHNR and CDR2 as FQNEAQ (reference sequence). The CDR3 contains 14 residues. The CDR3 here is CASSFPGAVYGFTF. Here the CDR3 DNA reads TGTGCCAGCAGCTTTCCCGGGGCCGTCTATGGCTTCACCTTC.

CDR3 DNA: TGTGCCAGCAGGGGACAGTCCAGGGGCTACACCTTC. As protein: CASRGQSRGYTF. The chain links TRBV6-6 to TRBJ1-2; 7 nucleotides align to TRBD1. The CDR3 length is 12 residues. Trimming took 6 bases from V and 8 from J; bases not matched to a gene: 6. The germline CDR1 and CDR2 sequences are MNHNY and SVGAGI (reference sequence).

This clone was seen only a few times. This rearrangement joins TRBV6-5 to TRBJ1-5; tentative D call: TRBD1 (5 bases). The CDR3 runs 13 residues. V was clipped by 6 bases and J by 2 bases, with 8 bases between them. Germline-derived CDR1 and CDR2 are MNHEY and SVGAGI. The CDR3 protein is CASRGERNQPQHF. DNA for the CDR3: TGTGCCAGCAGAGGGGAGCGCAATCAGCCCCAGCATTTT.